A single sample gave rise to the 25 T cell receptor beta chains below, sequenced in a study of T-cell memory formation after mild COVID-19. TCRdb re-derived calls from the 5' RACE reads in MiXCR, one entry per CDR3 protein. This repertoire shows 250,000 to 350,000 distinct CDR3 sequences, 15% to 20% found once; its top ten account for approximately 25%. The sample taken for sequencing was PBMCs or a T cell subset sorted from them (not recorded which). The receptors here all came from a man younger than 35 who had mild COVID-19 (a few samples of this study predate the infection). Cell type and time point are not known.

This chain joins TRBV19 and TRBJ1-5; TRBD1 matches 8 bases. J gave up 6 bases and V 1 base, and 5 bases lay outside the gene matches. Germline V lookup: CDR1 LNHDA, CDR2 SQIVND (reference sequence). The CDR3 is 15 amino acids. Here the CDR3 reads CASSIGQGAGQPQHF. The CDR3 nucleotides are TGTGCCAGTAGTATAGGGCAGGGGGCCGGTCAGCCCCAGCATTTT.

This clonotype was picked up a small number of times. As DNA, the CDR3 is TGTGCCAGCAGCTTAGAGATAGCGGGGGCCCTGATTAGCACAGATACGCAGTATTTT. Protein sequence: CASSLEIAGALISTDTQYF. The V and J genes are TRBV7-9 and TRBJ2-3, with 9 bases lining up with TRBD2. Trimming cost V 1 base and J 0 bases; bases outside gene matches: 11. The length of the CDR3 is 19 residues. Germline-derived CDR1 and CDR2 are SEHNR and FQNEAQ (reference sequence).

This clonotype was seen ten or more times. The V call is TRBV4-2, the J call TRBJ1-2, with D perhaps TRBD1 (5 bases). Germline CDR1 LGHNA, CDR2 YNFKEQ. Trimming took off 0 bases at V and 5 bases at J, with 19 bases between the two ends. CDR3 length: 17 amino acids. For the CDR3, the DNA is TGTGCCAGCAGCCAAGATGCGTCGGGCGCTGGGGGGTATGGCTACACCTTC. It is translated as CASSQDASGAGGYGYTF.

This rearrangement joins TRBV12-3 or TRBV12-4 to TRBJ2-7, with D unresolved. The length of the CDR3 is 13 residues. Trimming cost V 0 bases and J 3 bases, with 6 bases left between them. CDR3 loop: CASSLARNYEQYF. In nucleotides, the CDR3 is TGTGCCAGCAGTTTAGCACGGAACTACGAGCAGTACTTC.

V usage is TRBV7-9 and J usage is TRBJ1-2; 7 bases are shared with TRBD1. This CDR3 has 16 amino acids. J lost 4 bases, V lost 4 bases, and 12 bases had no gene match. CDR1 and CDR2 (germline): SEHNR, FQNEAQ (reference sequence). The CDR3 reads CASSSFRDRTTYGYTF. The CDR3 DNA reads as TGTGCCAGCAGCTCATTCCGGGACAGAACTACCTATGGCTACACCTTC. The complete variable domain, with remaining parts taken from reference TRBV7-9 and TRBJ1-2, reads DTGVSQNPRHKITKRGQNVTFRCDPISEHNRLYWYRQTLGQGPEFLTYFQNEAQLEKSRLLSDRFSAERPKGSFSTLEIQRTEQGDSAMYLCASSSFRDRTTYGYTFGSGTRLTVV.

The chain is built from TRBV4-2 and TRBJ2-2; 9 bases match TRBD1. The germline V gene encodes CDR1 LGHNA and CDR2 YNFKEQ. The CDR3 spans 17 residues. J lost 5 bases, V lost 6 bases, and 13 bases had no gene match. CDR3 bases: TGTGCCAGCAGTCACGCTCCGGGACAGGGTCGGACCGGGGAGCTGTTTTTT. It translates to CASSHAPGQGRTGELFF.

The table lists this clonotype with many counts. This chain uses TRBV20-1 with TRBJ2-7, with 8 bases fitting TRBD1. Germline CDR1 reads DFQATT; CDR2 reads SNEGSKA (reference sequence). V dropped 3 bases and J dropped 2; count of bases not matched to a gene: 6. The CDR3 length is 14 residues. This CDR3 reads CSASVGQETYEQYF. The CDR3 DNA reads TGCAGTGCTAGTGTGGGACAGGAAACCTACGAGCAGTACTTC.

The rearrangement uses TRBV20-1 and TRBJ2-3, with 9 bases that match TRBD2. Unmatched junction bases numbered 13, after V lost 4 bases and J lost 8 bases. This CDR3 contains 15 residues. Germline CDR1 reads DFQATT; CDR2 reads SNEGSKA (reference sequence). This CDR3 is CSAINRAGGPGTQYF. The DNA of the CDR3 is TGCAGTGCTATCAATCGGGCGGGGGGGCCCGGTACGCAGTATTTT.

This clonotype was detected a few times. CDR3 in DNA: TGTGCCAGCAGCCTCCCGGGAGGGCGCTACGAGCAGTACTTC. Protein product: CASSLPGGRYEQYF. The gene calls are TRBV7-2 and TRBJ2-7; 8 nucleotides match TRBD2. The CDR3 sequence is 14 residues long. The germline gives CDR1 SGHTA, CDR2 FQGNSA. Trimming took 5 bases from V and 3 from J; bases not matched to a gene: 6.

This clonotype was seen more than once but under ten times. The J gene is TRBJ1-1, the V gene TRBV4-1; weak D call: TRBD1 (6 bases). The germline V gene has CDR1 MGHRA and CDR2 YSYEKL. This CDR3 has 15 amino acids. V gave up 4 bases and J gave up 2 bases, with 14 bases separating them. CDR3 nucleotide sequence: TGCGCCAGCAGCCCTGAAGGGGGGTTAAACACTGAAGCTTTCTTT. Translated, it gives CASSPEGGLNTEAFF.

The genes are TRBV5-1 and TRBJ1-1; D is uncertain. Germline V gene data show CDR1 as SGHRS and CDR2 as YFSETQ. The CDR3 sequence is 17 residues long. The V end was cut by 0 bases, the J end by 1 base, with 16 bases between. CDR3 protein: CASSLGPSLTANTEAFF. For the CDR3, the DNA is TGCGCCAGCAGCTTGGGTCCCTCTTTGACGGCGAACACTGAAGCTTTCTTT.

At least ten counts were recorded for this clonotype. J is TRBJ1-6 and V is TRBV7-2; TRBD1 agrees at 7 bases. Germline V gene lookup returns CDR1 SGHTA and CDR2 FQGNSA. The CDR3 totals 14 residues. Trimming cost V 5 bases and J 9 bases; bases outside gene matches: 7. CDR3 DNA: TGTGCCAGCAGCGAGACCGGGACAGTTTCACCCCTCCACTTT. It yields the protein CASSETGTVSPLHF.

Only one count was recorded for this clonotype. V usage is TRBV4-3 and J usage is TRBJ1-3; D is perhaps TRBD1 (5 bases). This CDR3 is 14 amino acids long. Germline-derived CDR1 and CDR2 are LGHNA and YSLEER. V lost 0 bases and J lost 6, with 9 bases in between. CDR3 DNA: TGCGCCAGCAGCCAAGATGGCGGACAAAACACCATATATTTT. Amino acids: CASSQDGGQNTIYF.

This chain links TRBV11-2 with TRBJ1-1; D is unresolved. The CDR3 is made up of 11 amino acids. Trimming cost V 5 bases and J 11 bases, with 12 bases left between them. CDR1 is SGHAT and CDR2 is FQNNGV in the germline V gene. The CDR3 sequence is CASSLNSAAFF. DNA of the CDR3: TGTGCCAGCAGCCTTAACTCGGCGGCTTTCTTT.

This clonotype was observed many times. V is TRBV12-3 or TRBV12-4 and J is TRBJ2-1; tentative D call: TRBD1 (5 bases). The V gene lost 5 bases and the J gene lost 4 bases, with 9 bases spanning the gap. CDR3 length: 13 residues. CDR3 coding DNA: TGTGCCAGCAGTCCAGACAGATACAATGAGCAGTTCTTC. Residues: CASSPDRYNEQFF.

The J gene is TRBJ2-1, the V gene TRBV4-2; 14 bases line up with TRBD2. The V and J ends lost 6 bases and 6 bases, in that order; junction bases with no gene match: 1. This CDR3 has 14 amino acids. Germline CDR1 and CDR2: LGHNA and YNFKEQ. The CDR3 DNA sequence: TGTGCCAGCAGAGGACTAGCGGGGGGCAATGAGCAGTTCTTC. Protein product: CASRGLAGGNEQFF.

As regards this clonotype: Just one base apart from a much larger clone, this may be a read error. No conserved phenylalanine or tryptophan is present at the end of the CDR3, so a read error is the likely explanation. The chain employs TRBV7-7 and TRBJ2-5, with unresolved D. The V end lost 1 base, the J end lost 5 bases, and 17 bases lay between the germline ends. Germline CDR1 is SSHAT and CDR2 is FNYEAQ (reference sequence). The CDR3 loop spans 16 amino acids. This CDR3 is CASSLETPGPPETQYS. CDR3 nucleotides: TGTGCCAGCAGCTTAGAGACACCGGGCCCTCCGGAGACCCAGTACTCC.

Only a few counts were recorded for this clonotype. The rearrangement joins TRBV6-6 to TRBJ2-4; TRBD1 might be the D (6 bases). Germline values: CDR1 MNHNY, CDR2 SVGAGI (reference sequence). CDR3 size: 15 residues. Trimming pared 2 bases from V and 1 base from J, leaving 9 bases between. The CDR3 nucleotides are TGTGCCAGCAGTTACAGGGGGTTGGCCAAAAACATTCAGTACTTC. Its translation: CASSYRGLAKNIQYF.

This clonotype was seen more than once but under ten times. The CDR3 region is CASSRTAETPLHF. CDR3 nucleotides: TGTGCCAGCAGCCGGACAGCGGAGACACCCCTCCACTTT. The chain recombines TRBV11-3 with TRBJ1-6; TRBD1 is a possible D gene (6 bases). CDR3 length: 13 residues. The germline V gene encodes CDR1 SGHNT and CDR2 YENEEA. Trimming pared 5 bases from V and 11 bases from J, leaving 13 bases between.

In this sample, this clonotype turned up a few times. The chain employs TRBV6-1 and TRBJ2-7, with no clear D. The V and J ends lost 3 bases and 3 bases respectively, with 3 bases between them. The CDR3 spans 11 residues. Germline CDR1 MNHNS, CDR2 SASEGT. The CDR3: CASSEGYEQYV. The CDR3 DNA reads TGTGCCAGCAGTGAGGGCTACGAGCAGTACGTC.

The chain employs TRBV19 and TRBJ2-1; D remains ambiguous. The V gene's germline CDR1 is LNHDA and CDR2 SQIVND (reference sequence). The V end was cut by 6 bases, the J end by 8 bases, with 14 bases between. The CDR3 contains 13 residues. The CDR3 is CASRMWPGDEQFF. The CDR3 DNA reads TGTGCCAGTAGAATGTGGCCAGGAGATGAGCAGTTCTTC.

This sequence joins TRBV10-3 and TRBJ1-1; D not certain. Trimming removed 6 bases from V and 7 bases from J, with 15 bases in between. This CDR3 has 13 amino acids. The germline V gene encodes CDR1 ENHRY and CDR2 SYGVKD. CDR3 coding DNA: TGTGCCATCAGCCTTGATGGGGTCGGTGAAGCTTTCTTT. It translates to CAISLDGVGEAFF.

This sequence joins TRBV4-3 and TRBJ2-1; the D gene could be TRBD1 or TRBD2 (7 bases each). CDR3 length: 14 amino acids. V shed 7 bases and J shed 7 bases, with 17 bases lying between them. Per germline, CDR1 LGHNA and CDR2 YSLEER. This chain's CDR3 is CASKTLQGGNEQFF. For the CDR3, the DNA is TGCGCCAGCAAGACCCTCCAGGGGGGGAATGAGCAGTTCTTC.

This clonotype was observed many times. This chain joins TRBV20-1 and TRBJ2-5; 8 bases are shared with TRBD1. There are 14 residues in the CDR3. Germline V gives CDR1 DFQATT, CDR2 SNEGSKA (reference sequence). V shed 6 bases, J shed 2 bases, and the junction held 8 bases outside the gene matches. The chain's CDR3 is CSATRTGRQETQYF. DNA for the CDR3: TGCAGTGCCACCCGGACAGGGCGGCAAGAGACCCAGTACTTC.

The chain is built from TRBV24-1 and TRBJ2-7; TRBD1 aligns across 12 bases. The germline V gene has CDR1 KGHDR and CDR2 SFDVKD. The junction had 4 bases not matched to a gene; V was cut back by 6 bases and J by 5 bases. The CDR3 covers 14 residues. The CDR3: CATSRGQGADEQYF. Written as DNA, the CDR3 is TGTGCCACCAGTAGGGGACAGGGGGCCGACGAGCAGTACTTC.